This T cell receptor beta chain comes out of a study of OX40 agonist ivuxolimab in advanced cancers. Study-level information: Anti-PD-1, anti-PD-L1 or anti-CTLA-4 therapy given earlier was allowed, and approximately 40% had some.

Turning to this clone: Its antigen is unidentified.

The CDR3 is 15 residues long. In germline, CDR1 is SGHTA, CDR2 FQGNSA. V shed 1 base and J shed 7 bases, with 11 bases lying between them. Study-wide results and limits: On average, CD8+ T cells had more expanded clones than CD4+. What antigens the expanded peripheral T cells recognized was never established.

The protocol was immunoSEQ multiplex PCR, while the TCRdb copy is restricted to in-frame clones and leaves out a portion. The data show approximately 80,000 clones, with under 95% seen just once and approximately 0.41% held by the top ten. Blood specimens came from baseline, cycle 4 day 1, and cycle 7 day 1. This receptor was taken from an adult with an advanced solid tumor such as melanoma, head and neck, liver or kidney cancer. This sample comprised CD4+ or CD8+ T cells sorted from blood, obtained in a trial of the OX40 agonist ivuxolimab. The V call is TRBV7-2, the J call TRBJ1-6; no definite D call. CDR3 sequence reads: CASSLGSSLNSPLHF. The DNA for the CDR3 is TGTGCCAGCAGCTTAGGCAGTAGCCTCAATTCACCCCTCCACTTT.